These T cell receptor beta chains were read from a single sample in a study of shared clonotypes between healthy human individuals. TCRdb's table, derived via immunoSEQ multiplex PCR, lists solely in-frame clones and lacks some. The sample lists about 600,000 clones; 95% to 96% were seen once. Sequenced material: naive CD8+ T cells sorted from blood. These receptors all stem from a woman in her thirties in good health. The CDR3 runs from the conserved cysteine through the conserved F or W. Each record gives: V gene, J gene, D gene, clone size, CDR3 DNA, CDR3 protein. D genes are given only for firm matches. Some rows mark clone size as missing; the rest say once, few, many or name a class of expanded clone.

V: TRBV7-8
J: TRBJ2-3
D: TRBD1
size: once
DNA: TGTGCCAGCAGAGCCGGGACAGGTTCCACAGATACGCAGTATTTT
CDR3: CASRAGTGSTDTQYF

V: TRBV27
J: TRBJ2-2
D: TRBD1
size: -
DNA: TGTGCCAGCAGTCTGGGACAGCTGAACACCGGGGAGCTGTTTTTT
CDR3: CASSLGQLNTGELFF

V: TRBV27
J: TRBJ2-7
D: -
size: -
DNA: TGTGCCAGCAGTTCATCCTCCTACGAGCAGTACTTC
CDR3: CASSSSSYEQYF

V: TRBV27
J: TRBJ2-1
D: -
size: -
DNA: TGTGCCAGCAGTTCCCCCAATAGTATGTCGTACAATGAGCAGTTCTTC
CDR3: CASSSPNSMSYNEQFF

V: TRBV7-9
J: TRBJ1-5
D: -
size: -
DNA: TGTGCCAGCAGCTTAGGCACAGGCTTCAATCAGCCCCAGCATTTT
CDR3: CASSLGTGFNQPQHF

V: TRBV7-8
J: TRBJ2-7
D: -
size: -
DNA: TGTGCCAGCAGCTTCGCCGTCGGGTCCCTCTACGAGCAGTACTTC
CDR3: CASSFAVGSLYEQYF

V: TRBV28
J: TRBJ2-7
D: TRBD2
size: -
DNA: TGTGCCAGCAGTTTCTCGGATCGGGACTACCGCTACGAGCAGTACTTC
CDR3: CASSFSDRDYRYEQYF

V: TRBV6-1
J: TRBJ2-7
D: TRBD2
size: -
DNA: TGTGCCAGCAGTGATTGGGCTAGCGGGGGAATCGGGGAGCAGTACTTC
CDR3: CASSDWASGGIGEQYF

V: TRBV27
J: TRBJ1-2
D: -
size: -
DNA: TGTGCCAGCAGTCTGAAGCTTTGGGGCTATGGCTACACCTTC
CDR3: CASSLKLWGYGYTF

V: TRBV27
J: TRBJ2-7
D: -
size: once
DNA: TGTGCCAGCAGCCACGGGGCGGGGACCTACGAGCAGTACTTC
CDR3: CASSHGAGTYEQYF

V: TRBV2
J: TRBJ2-3
D: TRBD2
size: -
DNA: TGTGCCAGCAGCGGACTAGCAACAGATACGCAGTATTTT
CDR3: CASSGLATDTQYF

V: TRBV6-5
J: TRBJ2-3
D: TRBD2
size: -
DNA: TGTGCCAGCAGCCCTAGCGGTAATACGCAGTATTTT
CDR3: CASSPSGNTQYF

V: TRBV19
J: TRBJ2-7
D: -
size: -
DNA: TGTGCCAGTAGTTCACGGACCTCCAAGCCCTACGAGCAGTACTTC
CDR3: CASSSRTSKPYEQYF

V: TRBV10-1
J: TRBJ2-7
D: TRBD1
size: -
DNA: TGCGCCAGCTCCGACAGGGGCTACGAGCAGTACTTC
CDR3: CASSDRGYEQYF

V: TRBV7-9
J: TRBJ2-2
D: -
size: -
DNA: TGTGCCAGCAGCTTCTCAACCGGGGAGCTGTTTTTT
CDR3: CASSFSTGELFF

V: TRBV27
J: TRBJ2-7
D: TRBD2
size: -
DNA: TGTGCCAGCAGTCGGGGGGGGACACCCTTCGAGCAGTACTTC
CDR3: CASSRGGTPFEQYF

V: TRBV5-4
J: TRBJ2-7
D: -
size: -
DNA: TGTGCCAGCAGCTTGGCAGCTACCTACGAGCAGTACTTC
CDR3: CASSLAATYEQYF

V: TRBV29-1
J: TRBJ2-2
D: TRBD2
size: -
DNA: TGCAGCGTTGAAGATAGGGGGGGACTAGCGGGAGGGCCGTGGACCGGGGAGCTGTTTTTT
CDR3: CSVEDRGGLAGGPWTGELFF

V: TRBV28
J: TRBJ2-3
D: TRBD2
size: -
DNA: TGTGCCAGCAGTTTAACGGCGGGAGTTACCAAGACGCAGTATTTT
CDR3: CASSLTAGVTKTQYF

V: TRBV28
J: TRBJ2-7
D: TRBD2
size: -
DNA: TGTGCCAGCAGTTTCCCTAGGACTAGCAGTTCCTACGAGCAGTACTTC
CDR3: CASSFPRTSSSYEQYF

V: TRBV27
J: TRBJ1-5
D: -
size: -
DNA: TGTGCCAGCAGTTTATTTGGGGGAGGGAATCAGCCCCAGCATTTT
CDR3: CASSLFGGGNQPQHF

V: TRBV2
J: TRBJ2-7
D: TRBD2
size: -
DNA: TGTGCAGAGACAAGCGGGAGGGCCGGCGAGCAGTACTTC
CDR3: CAETSGRAGEQYF

V: TRBV10-3
J: TRBJ2-5
D: TRBD2
size: once
DNA: TGTGCCATCAGTGCCGAGACTAGCGGGAGGCCGGGAGAGACCCAGTACTTC
CDR3: CAISAETSGRPGETQYF

V: TRBV27
J: TRBJ2-7
D: -
size: -
DNA: TGTGCCAGCAGTCTCGCTGGGACGAGAGCCTACGAGCAGTACTTC
CDR3: CASSLAGTRAYEQYF

V: TRBV19
J: TRBJ2-3
D: TRBD2
size: -
DNA: TGTGCCAGTAGGGGATGGAGCGGGGAGGATGGGATGACAGATACGCAGTATTTT
CDR3: CASRGWSGEDGMTDTQYF

V: TRBV19
J: TRBJ2-3
D: TRBD2
size: -
DNA: TGTGCCAGTAGTTGGGGAGGGTCAAGCACAGATACGCAGTATTTT
CDR3: CASSWGGSSTDTQYF